This passage covers 7 T cell receptor beta chains from one sample sequenced in a study of cytomegalovirus exposure and HLA in healthy donors. Primers included in the PCR were 60 Vbeta and 13 Jbeta primers. The protocol was immunoSEQ multiplex PCR, while the TCRdb copy is restricted to in-frame clones and leaves out a portion. This table has roughly 190,000 clones, more than 70% appearing once. The specimen was PBMCs. The receptor source for this set is a man aged 30 to 45 in good health and CMV-seropositive.

The chain uses TRBV9 and TRBJ2-1, with D possibly being TRBD2 (7 bases). V lost 6 bases and J 9 bases, leaving 16 bases between the germline ends. Germline-derived CDR1 and CDR2 are SGDLS and YYNGEE. The CDR3 length is 13 residues. CDR3 in amino acids: CASTKGGGGEQFF. The DNA of the CDR3 is TGTGCCAGCACCAAAGGGGGGGGAGGTGAGCAGTTCTTC. Full variable domain (outside the CDR3, taken from reference TRBV9 and TRBJ2-1): DSGVTQTPKHLITATGQRVTLRCSPRSGDLSVYWYQQSLDQGLQFLIQYYNGEERAKGNILERFSAQQFPDLHSELNLSSLELGDSALYFCASTKGGGGEQFFGPGTRLTVL.

The V call is TRBV29-1, the J call TRBJ2-2, with 12 bases that match TRBD1. The V gene's germline CDR1 is SQVTM and CDR2 ANQGSEA. V shed 6 bases and J 8 bases; nucleotides not matched to a gene: 4. The CDR3 loop spans 13 amino acids. CDR3 region: CSVGTGGMGELFF. The CDR3 region has the DNA TGCAGCGTAGGGACAGGGGGCATGGGGGAGCTGTTTTTT.

V gene TRBV7-9 combines with J gene TRBJ2-7; 7 nucleotides agree with TRBD2. With 7 bases clipped from V and 2 bases from J, the junction kept 8 bases outside the gene matches. The CDR3 runs 14 residues. Germline lookup yields CDR1 SEHNR and CDR2 FQNEAQ (reference sequence). The DNA for the CDR3 is TGTGCCAGCACCCCAGCGGGACCCACCTACGAGCAGTACTTC. Translated, it gives CASTPAGPTYEQYF.

This chain joins TRBV4-3 and TRBJ1-4, with 8 bases matching TRBD1. The CDR3 length is 15 residues. CDR1 and CDR2 from the germline V gene are LGHNA and YSLEER. V lost 0 bases, J lost 7 bases, and 4 bases stayed unmatched. The CDR3 region is CASSQDRTGTEKLFF. The CDR3 nucleotides read TGCGCCAGCAGCCAAGACAGGACAGGGACTGAAAAACTGTTTTTT.

The chain links TRBV5-1 to TRBJ1-1; D might be TRBD1 (5 bases). The CDR3 covers 13 residues. Germline CDR1 and CDR2: SGHRS and YFSETQ. Trimming took 4 bases from V and 6 from J, leaving 13 bases between them. CDR3 in DNA: TGCGCCAGCAGCGAGGAGGGACTCGCTGAAGCTTTCTTT. Its translation: CASSEEGLAEAFF.

The chain employs TRBV6-1 and TRBJ1-1; 7 bases are shared with TRBD1. This CDR3 is 14 amino acids long. The germline CDR1 and CDR2 sequences are MNHNS and SASEGT. The V and J ends lost 7 bases and 0 bases, in that order; junction bases with no gene match: 5. CDR3 DNA sequence: TGTGCCAGCACGGGACAGCTCATGAACACTGAAGCTTTCTTT. This encodes CASTGQLMNTEAFF.

The chain links TRBV6-5 to TRBJ1-5; 8 bases align to TRBD1. The CDR3 covers 15 residues. CDR1 is MNHEY and CDR2 is SVGAGI in the germline V gene. The V and J ends lost 4 bases and 1 base, in that order; junction bases with no gene match: 3. The CDR3 bases are TGTGCCAGCAGTTGGACAGGGCAGAGCAATCAGCCCCAGCATTTT. Translation: CASSWTGQSNQPQHF.